Listed here are 20 T cell receptor beta chains from one sample, sequenced in a study of blood T cells in healthy people across ages. For the second PCR, which ran for about 7 to 11 cycles, a sample-barcoded 5' primer and a J-beta primer mix were used. TCRdb analysed the 5' RACE reads with MiXCR anew, one entry per CDR3 protein. The data show a few hundred thousand distinct CDR3 sequences, over 25% seen once. The data were also submitted as part of a second study, on T cells of mothers and their children.

The sample comprised blood. The receptors here all came from a boy between 2 and 10 years old in good health.

V is TRBV3-1 and J is TRBJ1-4; D remains unclear. V lost 1 base, J lost 6 bases, and 15 bases lay in between. Germline V gene data show CDR1 as LGHDT and CDR2 as YNNKEL (reference sequence). CDR3 length: 16 amino acids. The CDR3 bases are TGTGCCAGCAGCCAAGTTCTGAGGGCCGGGGATGAAAAACTGTTTTTT. Translation: CASSQVLRAGDEKLFF.

This clonotype was detected once. The V gene is TRBV6-5, the J gene TRBJ1-1; 8 positions match TRBD1. This CDR3 contains 17 residues. Looked up from germline, CDR1 is MNHEY and CDR2 is SVGAGI. The V segment lost 3 bases and the J segment 0 bases; nucleotides outside the gene matches: 9. CDR3 sequence reads: CASSYTGGAGMNTEAFF. CDR3 nucleotides: TGTGCCAGCAGTTATACAGGGGGGGCCGGGATGAACACTGAAGCTTTCTTT.

This chain joins TRBV11-1 and TRBJ2-1, with D possibly being TRBD1 (6 bases). The germline gives CDR1 SGHAT, CDR2 FQDESV (reference sequence). The V gene lost 1 base and the J gene lost 5 bases, with 12 bases spanning the gap. The CDR3 length is 15 residues. CDR3 protein: CASSLVQGTHNEQFF. The CDR3 DNA sequence: TGTGCCAGCAGCTTAGTCCAGGGGACCCACAATGAGCAGTTCTTC.

The genes are TRBV7-9 and TRBJ2-7; the match to TRBD2 covers 12 bases. Per the germline V gene, CDR1 is SEHNR and CDR2 is FQNEAQ (reference sequence). After removal of 7 bases from V and 5 bases from J, the junction contained 6 bases not matched to a gene. The CDR3 contains 14 residues. The CDR3 bases are TGTGCCAGCACGACTAGCGGGAGTAGCGACGAGCAGTACTTC. This gives the protein CASTTSGSSDEQYF.

This clonotype appeared many times. This chain joins TRBV12-3 or TRBV12-4 and TRBJ2-5; D call uncertain. The CDR3 contains 13 residues. V lost 3 bases and J 2 bases, leaving 7 bases between the germline ends. DNA of the CDR3: TGTGCCAGCAGTTTCATACAACAAGAGACCCAGTACTTC. Residues: CASSFIQQETQYF.

The CDR3 DNA reads as TGTGCCAGCAGCGGGGAGGGAGACAATTCACCCCTCCACTTT. Its protein product is CASSGEGDNSPLHF. V is TRBV6-5 and J is TRBJ1-6; D unresolved. The CDR3 loop spans 14 amino acids. CDR1 is MNHEY and CDR2 is SVGAGI in the germline V gene. V was trimmed by 6 bases and J by 7 bases, leaving 13 bases between them.

The rearrangement joins TRBV6-6 to TRBJ2-1; 10 nucleotides line up with TRBD2. The CDR3 extends over 14 amino acids. The V gene's germline CDR1 is MNHNY and CDR2 SVGAGI (reference sequence). Trimming took 7 bases from V and 6 from J; bases not matched to a gene: 6. In DNA, the CDR3 is TGTGCCAGCAACAGCGGGAGGGACTCCAATGAGCAGTTCTTC. It yields the protein CASNSGRDSNEQFF.

CDR3 sequence: CASSYRQGSSGQYF. The CDR3 bases are TGTGCCAGCAGTTATAGACAGGGCAGTTCTGGGCAGTACTTC. The genes are TRBV6-6 and TRBJ2-1; TRBD1 agrees at 7 bases. The J call is doubtful: the DNA matches TRBJ2-7 better. The CDR3 is 14 residues long. Germline V gene data show CDR1 as MNHNY and CDR2 as SVGAGI (reference sequence).

This clonotype turned up a few times. The genes are TRBV24-1 and TRBJ2-7; D may correspond to TRBD1 or TRBD2 (5 bases each). V lost 3 bases and J 5 bases, leaving 19 bases between the germline ends. The germline V gene encodes CDR1 KGHDR and CDR2 SFDVKD. This CDR3 comprises 16 residues. CDR3 nucleotide sequence: TGTGCCACCAGTGATACCCCTCGGGACCCAAGGGACGAGCAGTACTTC. Its translation: CATSDTPRDPRDEQYF.

In this sample, this clonotype turned up a few times. The chain has TRBV30 and TRBJ2-7; no clear D gene. Germline CDR1 is GTSNPN and CDR2 is SVGIG (reference sequence). V gave up 4 bases and J gave up 4 bases, with 11 bases separating them. The CDR3 has 12 residues. The CDR3 protein is CAWKQGPYEQYF. The CDR3 nucleotides read TGTGCCTGGAAACAAGGCCCGTACGAGCAGTACTTC. Variable domain in full (rest from reference TRBV30 and TRBJ2-7): SQTIHQWPATLVQPVGSPLSLECTVEGTSNPNLYWYRQAAGRGLQLLFYSVGIGQISSEVPQNLSASRPQDRQFILSSKKLLLSDSGFYLCAWKQGPYEQYFGPGTRLTVT.

The table lists this clonotype with a few counts. The V call is TRBV12-3 or TRBV12-4, the J call TRBJ1-2; 11 bases match TRBD1. The CDR3 is 15 amino acids. The ends lost 5 bases at V and 4 bases at J; junction bases unmatched: 6. The CDR3 is CASSLGTGGIYGYTF. The CDR3 DNA is TGTGCCAGCAGTCTCGGGACAGGGGGTATCTATGGCTACACCTTC.

This clonotype was seen more than once but under ten times. V usage is TRBV27 and J usage is TRBJ2-1; possible D gene TRBD2, 7 bases. CDR1 and CDR2 from the germline V gene are MNHEY and SMNVEV (reference sequence). Trimming stripped 2 bases from V and 4 bases from J, with 12 bases between. CDR3 length: 15 amino acids. The chain's CDR3 is CASSLAGAIYNEQFF. The DNA of the CDR3 is TGTGCCAGCAGTTTAGCGGGGGCTATTTACAATGAGCAGTTCTTC.

This clonotype came up a few times. The CDR3 spells CASSARRGAYNEQFF. The CDR3 nucleotides are TGTGCCAGCAGCGCCCGACGGGGGGCCTACAATGAGCAGTTCTTC. V is TRBV9 and J is TRBJ2-5; 7 bases agree with TRBD2. Near its end, the DNA agrees better with TRBJ2-1, so the J call may be wrong. This CDR3 region has 15 residues. The V gene's germline CDR1 is SGDLS and CDR2 YYNGEE.

The chain joins TRBV20-1 to TRBJ1-4, with D possibly matching TRBD1 (5 bases). The CDR3 runs to 16 residues. Trimming removed 0 bases at V and 10 bases at J, with 21 bases between. CDR1 and CDR2 (germline): DFQATT, SNEGSKA (reference sequence). The DNA for the CDR3 is TGCAGTGCTAGAGAGGCGCTCCGGGGGGAAGGTGGAAAACTGTTTTTT. It encodes CSAREALRGEGGKLFF.

The chain is built from TRBV29-1 and TRBJ1-1; no clear D. V lost 7 bases, J lost 6 bases, and 12 bases lay in between. The CDR3 has 11 amino acids. Germline CDR1 reads SQVTM; CDR2 reads ANQGSEA. CDR3 sequence reads: CSGKAASEAFF. For the CDR3, the DNA is TGCAGCGGAAAGGCGGCGTCTGAAGCTTTCTTT.

The gene calls are TRBV5-1 and TRBJ2-2, with 8 nucleotides matching TRBD1. This CDR3 region has 20 residues. The V gene's germline CDR1 is SGHRS and CDR2 YFSETQ. Trimming cost V 0 bases and J 6 bases; bases outside gene matches: 19. The CDR3 bases are TGCGCCAGCAGCTTGGAGGCCGGGGCAGGGGGCGCGAAATTCTCCGGGGAGCTGTTTTTT. This codes for CASSLEAGAGGAKFSGELFF.

The chain combines TRBV5-1 with TRBJ2-3; D gene uncertain. The CDR3 has 13 residues. V lost 5 bases, J lost 3 bases, and 10 bases lay in between. Germline V gene data show CDR1 as SGHRS and CDR2 as YFSETQ. CDR3 nucleotide sequence: TGCGCCAGCAGGTTCTCTCCGACAGATACGCAGTATTTT. This encodes CASRFSPTDTQYF.

Only a few counts were recorded for this clonotype. The chain links TRBV12-3 or TRBV12-4 to TRBJ2-1; possible D gene TRBD1, 6 bases. The better agreement between TRBJ2-5 and the DNA end casts doubt on the J call. CDR3 length: 14 amino acids. CDR3 loop: CASDIQGRRETQYF. CDR3 in DNA: TGTGCCAGCGACATTCAGGGGCGCAGGGAGACCCAGTACTTC.

This clonotype was detected only a few times. The chain combines TRBV2 with TRBJ2-3; 7 bases align to TRBD2. The CDR3 has 16 amino acids. CDR1 and CDR2 from the germline V gene are SNHLY and FYNNEI. After removal of 6 bases from V and 0 bases from J, the junction contained 9 bases not matched to a gene. Here the CDR3 DNA reads TGTGCCAGCAGGCTACCACGGGGGGAAAGCACAGATACGCAGTATTTT. Residues: CASRLPRGESTDTQYF.

This sequence joins TRBV20-1 and TRBJ1-1; TRBD1 matches 7 bases. With 1 base clipped from V and 1 base from J, the junction kept 6 bases outside the gene matches. The CDR3 has 15 amino acids. The germline V gene encodes CDR1 DFQATT and CDR2 SNEGSKA (reference sequence). The CDR3 loop reads CSARGATGRNTEAFF. In nucleotides, the CDR3 is TGCAGTGCTAGAGGGGCGACAGGGAGGAACACTGAAGCTTTCTTT.